This TCR beta chain originates from a study of metastatic and nonmetastatic thyroid tumors. In germline, CDR1 is MNHNY, CDR2 SVGAGI (reference sequence). Trimming cost V 2 bases and J 5 bases; bases outside gene matches: 10. The CDR3 consists of 16 residues. Before thyroid surgery, none of the patients had received any treatment. This clone was recorded many times. TCRdb re-clonotyped the PCR reads through MiXCR. The table includes approximately 30,000 clones, about a sixth detected once. The chain uses TRBV6-6 and TRBJ2-5, with 8 positions matching TRBD1. The TCR originated in a female donor with papillary thyroid cancer or a benign thyroid nodule (not recorded which). Some clones in this sample may be carry-over from other donors' samples. Sequenced: blood. CDR3 DNA: TGTGCCAGCAGTTACCGTGGCAGGGGGCGCATGGAGACCCAGTACTTC. Its translation: CASSYRGRGRMETQYF.